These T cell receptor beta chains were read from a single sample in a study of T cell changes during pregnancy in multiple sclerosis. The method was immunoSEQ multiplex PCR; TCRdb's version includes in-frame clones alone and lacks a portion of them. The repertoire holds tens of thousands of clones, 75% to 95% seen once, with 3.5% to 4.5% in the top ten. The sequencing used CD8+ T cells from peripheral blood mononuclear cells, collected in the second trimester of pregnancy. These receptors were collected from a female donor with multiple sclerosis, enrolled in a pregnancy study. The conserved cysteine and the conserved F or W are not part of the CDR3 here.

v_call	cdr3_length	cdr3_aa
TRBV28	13	ASSLPDRGSNEQY
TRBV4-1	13	ASSQIDGATGELF
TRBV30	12	AWSVLGSGQPQH
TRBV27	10	ASSLQGYEQY
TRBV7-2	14	ASSLGLAGGHYEQY
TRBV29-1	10	SVGEGQSEQY
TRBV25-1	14	ASSEGREGHVDTQY
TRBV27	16	ASSWEGPSSSPNTEAF
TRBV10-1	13	ASSLLGSSYNEQF
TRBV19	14	ASSIGVTGMNTEAF
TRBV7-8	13	ASSLVRGGATEAF
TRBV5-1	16	ASSLALFGVTSTDTQY
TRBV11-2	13	ASSFFPDRSYEQY
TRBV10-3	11	AISESGDNEQF
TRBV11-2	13	ASSLWGIGDYEQY
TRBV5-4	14	ASSFPGQGSDTEAF
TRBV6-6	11	ASSYSGTYEQY
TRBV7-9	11	ASSGGVTGELF
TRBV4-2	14	ASSQEQGVANYGYT
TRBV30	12	AWPDSPGGETQY
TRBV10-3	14	AIRGLIQGETSEAF
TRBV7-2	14	ASSLECYTGANVLT
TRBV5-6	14	ASSVQGLAGLETQY
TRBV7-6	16	ASSLADGRVLNTGELF
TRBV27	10	ASSIAGVEQF
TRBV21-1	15	ASSKVESQGGTDTQY
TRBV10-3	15	AISESPGTSYYNEQF
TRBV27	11	ASSLQGFDEQY
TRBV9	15	ASSNPRISRKAGELF
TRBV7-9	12	ASSSPTGGTEAF
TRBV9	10	ASSVTRAELF
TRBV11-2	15	ASSLTLGLGTFGEQF
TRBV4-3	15	ASSQTPGGQFNYEQY
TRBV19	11	ASSLTITYEQY
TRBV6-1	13	ASSEGQGEASEQF
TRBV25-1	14	ASSEYRAGGVSEQF
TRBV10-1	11	ASRGQSPYEQY
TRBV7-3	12	ASSFSGGSYEQY
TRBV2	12	AILYGTGQETQY
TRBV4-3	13	ASSQDSTGWQPQH
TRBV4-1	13	ASGRSSGSIDEQY
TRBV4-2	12	ASSQDPRAYEQY
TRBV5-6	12	ASSLDRLNEKLF
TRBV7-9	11	ASTPPVGYEQY
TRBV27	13	ASSDTGDSTDTQY
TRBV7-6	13	ASSHRGGDTGELF
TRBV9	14	ASSITGGSMINEQF
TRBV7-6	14	ASSLADREVGEKLF
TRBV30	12	AWSEGTGWSGYT
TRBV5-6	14	ASSPGGTSSYNEQF
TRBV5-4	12	ASSSTGEWHTIY
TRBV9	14	ASSVGATSGLNEQF